What follows are 25 T cell receptor beta chains derived from one specimen sequenced in a study of blood T cell repertoires in COVID-19. TCRdb keeps only in-frame clones here, not all; method: immunoSEQ multiplex PCR. The data hold roughly 440,000 clones, with 88% observed a single time. The specimen was peripheral blood. These TCRs come from a woman aged 45-59 years with COVID-19, enrolled during active disease.

This chain uses TRBV5-1 with TRBJ1-1, with D possibly matching TRBD1 (5 bases). CDR1 SGHRS and CDR2 YFSETQ come from the germline V gene. The CDR3 contains 15 residues. The germline V and J ends were trimmed by 4 bases and 1 base, with 14 bases remaining between them. The CDR3 region has the DNA TGCGCCAGCAGCCCATCTACGACAGAGAACACTGAAGCTTTCTTT. Encoded protein: CASSPSTTENTEAFF. The variable domain in full, completed from reference TRBV5-1 and TRBJ1-1, reads KAGVTQTPRYLIKTRGQQVTLSCSPISGHRSVSWYQQTPGQGLQFLFEYFSETQRNKGNFPGRFSGRQFSNSRSEMNVSTLELGDSALYLCASSPSTTENTEAFFGQGTRLTVV.

J is TRBJ1-6 and V is TRBV5-4; perhaps TRBD1 as D (6 bases). This CDR3 has 15 amino acids. Germline V gene lookup returns CDR1 SGHNT and CDR2 YYREEE (reference sequence). The V gene lost 5 bases and the J gene lost 7 bases, with 16 bases spanning the gap. The CDR3 reads CASRPQGQQNSPLHF. The CDR3 DNA follows: TGTGCCAGCAGACCCCAAGGACAGCAAAATTCACCCCTCCACTTT.

The chain couples TRBV5-1 to TRBJ1-1; a possible D gene is TRBD1 (5 bases). V gave up 0 bases and J gave up 0 bases, with 9 bases separating them. From germline, CDR1 is SGHRS and CDR2 YFSETQ. The CDR3 spans 15 residues. CDR3 coding DNA: TGCGCCAGCAGCTTGGAGGGGTTGGTGAACACTGAAGCTTTCTTT. The encoded protein is CASSLEGLVNTEAFF.

V is TRBV4-2 and J is TRBJ1-1; TRBD1 might be the D (5 bases). CDR3 size: 14 residues. V dropped 4 bases and J dropped 1 base, with 10 bases sitting between them. Germline V gene sequence: CDR1 LGHNA, CDR2 YNFKEQ. This chain's CDR3 is CASSLMGGNTEAFF. The CDR3 nucleotides are TGTGCCAGCAGCCTTATGGGGGGGAACACTGAAGCTTTCTTT.

The chain recombines TRBV5-1 with TRBJ2-3, with no clear D. This CDR3 has 15 residues. Trimming stripped 4 bases from V and 0 bases from J, with 12 bases between. Germline CDR1 SGHRS, CDR2 YFSETQ. CDR3 residues: CASSAVTSSTDTQYF. The CDR3 bases are TGCGCCAGCAGCGCTGTTACATCTAGCACAGATACGCAGTATTTT.

This chain uses TRBV7-8 with TRBJ1-1; weak D call: TRBD1 (5 bases). Germline lookup yields CDR1 SGHVS and CDR2 FQNEAQ. This CDR3 is 13 amino acids long. V gave up 1 base and J gave up 6 bases, with 9 bases separating them. The CDR3 bases are TGTGCCAGCAGCTTAGAGGGAGGGGCTGAAGCTTTCTTT. As protein: CASSLEGGAEAFF.

The V gene is TRBV15, the J gene TRBJ2-1; D might be TRBD2 (5 bases). Trimming shortened V by 5 bases and J by 9 bases, and 35 bases separated the two germline ends. The CDR3 totals 20 residues. Per the germline V gene, CDR1 is LNHNV and CDR2 is YYDKDF (reference sequence). CDR3 nucleotide sequence: TGTGCCACCAGCTGGGCCCGAAGCATGAACCCCTCAACTAGTTATGGTGAGCAGTTCTTC. It specifies CATSWARSMNPSTSYGEQFF. Full variable domain (outside the CDR3, taken from reference TRBV15 and TRBJ2-1): DAMVIQNPRYQVTQFGKPVTLSCSQTLNHNVMYWYQQKSSQAPKLLFHYYDKDFNNEADTPDNFQSRRPNTSFCFLDIRSPGLGDTAMYLCATSWARSMNPSTSYGEQFFGPGTRLTVL.

This chain joins TRBV4-1 and TRBJ1-2, with D tentatively TRBD1 (5 bases). The CDR3 contains 15 residues. The germline V gene has CDR1 MGHRA and CDR2 YSYEKL. V gave up 2 bases and J gave up 2 bases, with 12 bases separating them. CDR3 sequence (DNA): TGCGCCAGCAGCCAAACAGCGGGGCCCAACTATGGCTACACCTTC. It encodes CASSQTAGPNYGYTF.

The chain has TRBV5-1 and TRBJ1-1; D not resolved. Trimming removed 4 bases from V and 0 bases from J, with 13 bases in between. The CDR3 runs 15 residues. Germline CDR1 and CDR2: SGHRS and YFSETQ. The CDR3: CASSPMNSVNTEAFF. DNA of the CDR3: TGCGCCAGCAGCCCCATGAACAGTGTGAACACTGAAGCTTTCTTT.

The chain combines TRBV30 with TRBJ2-1; 9 bases map to TRBD2. J gave up 12 bases and V 4 bases, and 13 bases lay outside the gene matches. Germline CDR1 is GTSNPN and CDR2 is SVGIG (reference sequence). The CDR3 totals 14 residues. CDR3 loop: CAWTPPAGGLRQFF. The CDR3 region has the DNA TGTGCCTGGACCCCACCGGCGGGGGGGCTTCGGCAGTTCTTC.

The genes are TRBV18 and TRBJ2-7; possibly TRBD2 for D (6 bases). The germline CDR1 and CDR2 sequences are KGHSH and LQKENI. V was clipped by 5 bases and J by 3 bases, with 11 bases between them. This CDR3 has 13 amino acids. The CDR3 nucleotides are TGTGCCAGCTCAGCGGGGAATAACTACGAGCAGTACTTC. As protein: CASSAGNNYEQYF.

The chain joins TRBV7-9 to TRBJ1-1; D remains unclear. Germline CDR1 reads SEHNR; CDR2 reads FQNEAQ (reference sequence). The CDR3 covers 14 residues. V lost 8 bases, J lost 0 bases, and 13 bases lay in between. The CDR3 nucleotides are TGTGCCAGCCACCCTATCACAGTGAACACTGAAGCTTTCTTT. Translated: CASHPITVNTEAFF.

The genes are TRBV10-2 and TRBJ2-5, with 9 nucleotides matching TRBD2. J gave up 5 bases and V 8 bases, and 12 bases lay outside the gene matches. Germline-derived CDR1 and CDR2 are WSHSY and SAAADI. The CDR3 runs 15 residues. The DNA of the CDR3 is TGCGCCAGCGGAAAGGCGGGGGGGTCCCGGGAGACCCAGTACTTC. This codes for CASGKAGGSRETQYF.

V and J are TRBV20-1 and TRBJ1-4; D not resolved. This CDR3 comprises 12 residues. Per germline, CDR1 DFQATT and CDR2 SNEGSKA (reference sequence). Trimming stripped 3 bases from V and 4 bases from J, with 6 bases between. CDR3 loop: CSASNINEKLFF. For the CDR3, the DNA is TGCAGTGCTAGTAACATTAATGAAAAACTGTTTTTT.

This clone was seen a few times. This chain connects TRBV4-1 to TRBJ1-5, with 7 bases that match TRBD1. The CDR3 is 16 residues long. Trimming cost V 3 bases and J 5 bases; bases outside gene matches: 10. The germline CDR1 and CDR2 sequences are MGHRA and YSYEKL. In DNA, the CDR3 is TGCGCCAGCAGCCAGCGACTTTTCAGGGGGGATCAGCCCCAGCATTTT. It is translated as CASSQRLFRGDQPQHF.

The rearrangement links TRBV2 to TRBJ1-3, with 9 bases matching TRBD1. The CDR3 spans 17 residues. V was clipped by 3 bases and J by 2 bases; unmatched bases: 8. Per the germline V gene, CDR1 is SNHLY and CDR2 is FYNNEI. CDR3 bases: TGTGCCAGCAGTGATATACAGGGGGCGAAAACTGGAAACACCATATATTTT. It codes for CASSDIQGAKTGNTIYF.

The chain combines TRBV5-4 with TRBJ1-4, with D possibly TRBD1 on 6 matching bases. CDR1 is SGHNT, CDR2 YYREEE, per germline (reference sequence). V lost 5 bases and J lost 6, with 14 bases in between. The CDR3 extends over 14 amino acids. CDR3 DNA: TGTGCCAGCAGTTTACAACAGGGTGATGAAAAACTGTTTTTT. Amino acid sequence: CASSLQQGDEKLFF. Complete variable domain (other parts from reference TRBV5-4 and TRBJ1-4): ETGVTQSPTHLIKTRGQQVTLRCSSQSGHNTVSWYQQALGQGPQFIFQYYREEENGRGNFPPRFSGLQFPNYSSELNVNALELDDSALYLCASSLQQGDEKLFFGSGTQLSVL.

This chain joins TRBV7-8 and TRBJ2-1; possible D gene TRBD2, 6 bases. This CDR3 is built from 15 residues. CDR1 and CDR2 (germline): SGHVS, FQNEAQ. V shed 5 bases and J shed 9 bases, with 20 bases lying between them. CDR3 coding DNA: TGTGCCAGCAGCGCAAGGACCGGGACTCCCGGTGAGCAGTTCTTC. Its translation is CASSARTGTPGEQFF.

The chain employs TRBV15 and TRBJ2-3; TRBD1 matches at 7 bases. The V gene's germline CDR1 is LNHNV and CDR2 YYDKDF (reference sequence). With V trimmed by 0 bases and J by 0 bases, 3 bases remained unmatched. The CDR3 contains 16 residues. This CDR3 is CATSRDVTGSTDTQYF. Written as DNA, the CDR3 is TGTGCCACCAGCAGAGATGTGACAGGGAGCACAGATACGCAGTATTTT.

J is TRBJ2-6 and V is TRBV27; a weak D match, TRBD1 (6 bases). CDR3 length: 18 residues. The V and J ends lost 2 bases and 0 bases respectively, with 14 bases between them. From germline, CDR1 is MNHEY and CDR2 SMNVEV (reference sequence). This CDR3 reads CASSLAPGVSSGANVLTF. In nucleotides, the CDR3 is TGTGCCAGCAGTTTAGCCCCAGGGGTTTCCTCTGGGGCCAACGTCCTGACTTTC.

As concerns this clone: The sample contains more than one DNA sequence encoding this CDR3. The V call is TRBV20-1, the J call TRBJ1-1; D is ambiguous. Germline loops: CDR1 DFQATT, CDR2 SNEGSKA (reference sequence). The V and J ends lost 3 bases and 3 bases respectively, with 5 bases between them. This CDR3 is 11 amino acids long. The CDR3 is CSASEDTEAFF. CDR3 DNA: TGCAGTGCTAGCGAGGACACTGAAGCTTTCTTT.

Concerning this clone: The same CDR3 also results from other DNA sequences found in this sample. The DNA of the CDR3 is TGTGCCAGCAGCTTGGCCGGGTCCTACGAGCAGTACTTC. As protein: CASSLAGSYEQYF. The chain links TRBV5-4 to TRBJ2-7; no firm D call. The germline V gene encodes CDR1 SGHNT and CDR2 YYREEE (reference sequence). The germline V and J ends were trimmed by 0 bases and 1 base, with 5 bases remaining between them. The CDR3 consists of 13 residues.

This clone was seen more than once but under ten times. V is TRBV9 and J is TRBJ1-2; 9 bases agree with TRBD1. CDR1 SGDLS and CDR2 YYNGEE come from the germline V gene. The length of the CDR3 is 16 residues. V lost 4 bases and J lost 8; bases outside the gene matches: 15. The CDR3 here is CASSIQPGQGTGGYTF. CDR3 DNA sequence: TGTGCCAGCAGCATCCAACCGGGACAGGGAACGGGCGGCTACACCTTC.

This chain links TRBV2 with TRBJ2-5; possible D gene TRBD2, 6 bases. The CDR3 extends over 13 amino acids. Germline CDR1 and CDR2: SNHLY and FYNNEI. V lost 7 bases and J lost 4, with 13 bases in between. The CDR3: CASNGGNGETQYF. The CDR3, as DNA: TGTGCCAGCAATGGGGGGAACGGAGAGACCCAGTACTTC.

The rearrangement links TRBV4-1 to TRBJ2-3; TRBD2 matches at 11 bases. CDR3 length: 16 residues. Germline V lookup: CDR1 MGHRA, CDR2 YSYEKL. Trimming took 4 bases from V and 5 from J; bases not matched to a gene: 8. CDR3 protein: CASSRGSGGAKDTQYF. CDR3 DNA sequence: TGCGCCAGCAGCCGGGGTAGCGGGGGGGCCAAAGATACGCAGTATTTT.